This T cell receptor beta chain was identified in a study of T cells expressing NK-cell markers. TCRdb re-analyzed the 5' RACE reads; it lists each CDR3 protein once, without DNA. In total, the table holds about 190,000 distinct CDR3 sequences. Germline V gene lookup returns CDR1 SEHNR and CDR2 FQNEAQ (reference sequence). The CDR3 runs to 13 residues. The source material was blood T cells: a sorted CD56 or NKG2C T cell subset, CD4+ or CD8+ T cells, or bulk PBMC T cells (not recorded which). The sequence was collected from a man aged 18-75 years in good health. This chain connects TRBV7-9 to TRBJ2-5; the TCRdb D gene call, TRBD2, has no DNA to confirm it. CDR3 in amino acids: CASSFPLGQTQYF. The whole variable domain, filled in from reference TRBV7-9 and TRBJ2-5, reads DTGVSQNPRHKITKRGQNVTFRCDPISEHNRLYWYRQTLGQGPEFLTYFQNEAQLEKSRLLSDRFSAERPKGSFSTLEIQRTEQGDSAMYLCASSFPLGQTQYFGPGTRLLVL.